The present T cell receptor (beta chain) was sequenced within a study of blood T cell repertoires in COVID-19. The wider study: Italy, Spain and the United States were the sources of the convalescent and acute COVID-19 samples. The cDNA or gDNA used as material had been derived from T cells, B-cell-depleted T cells, or PBMCs.

V shed 2 bases, J shed 4 bases, and the junction held 20 bases outside the gene matches. This CDR3 spans 22 amino acids. In germline, CDR1 is KGHDR, CDR2 SFDVKD. Original analysis: Counts of nucleated cells, estimated from reference gene primer amplification, were obtained. The method was immunoSEQ multiplex PCR; TCRdb's version includes in-frame clones alone and lacks a portion of them. The DNA was the basis for D and trimming; V, J and clone size are from that table. Altogether more than 200,000 clones are present, 65% to 85% being singletons, with the ten largest covering about 8.1%. Material: peripheral blood. The source is a woman aged 45-60 years with acute or convalescent COVID-19. This chain uses TRBV24-1 with TRBJ2-3, with 13 bases aligning to TRBD2. CDR3 DNA sequence: TGTGCCACCAGTGATTCATCCCAACTAGCGGGAGGGCCGAATCCGGCACCAGATACGCAGTATTTT. Amino acids: CATSDSSQLAGGPNPAPDTQYF.